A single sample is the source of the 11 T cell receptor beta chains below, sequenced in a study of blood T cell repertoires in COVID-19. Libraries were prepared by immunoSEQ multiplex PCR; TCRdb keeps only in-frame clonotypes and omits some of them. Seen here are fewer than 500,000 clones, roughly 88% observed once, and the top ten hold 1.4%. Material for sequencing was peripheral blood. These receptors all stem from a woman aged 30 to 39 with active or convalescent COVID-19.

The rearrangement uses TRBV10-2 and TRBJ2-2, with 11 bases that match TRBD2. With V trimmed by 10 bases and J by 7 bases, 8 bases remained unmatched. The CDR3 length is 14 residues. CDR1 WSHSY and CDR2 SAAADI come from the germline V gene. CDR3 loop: CATELAGVDGELFF. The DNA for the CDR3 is TGCGCCACTGAACTAGCGGGAGTCGACGGGGAGCTGTTTTTT.

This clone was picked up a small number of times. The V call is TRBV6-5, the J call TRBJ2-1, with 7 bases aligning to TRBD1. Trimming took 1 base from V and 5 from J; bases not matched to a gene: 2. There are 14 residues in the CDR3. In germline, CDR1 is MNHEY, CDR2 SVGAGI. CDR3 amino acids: CASSYLQGNNEQFF. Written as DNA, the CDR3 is TGTGCCAGCAGTTACTTACAGGGGAACAATGAGCAGTTCTTC.

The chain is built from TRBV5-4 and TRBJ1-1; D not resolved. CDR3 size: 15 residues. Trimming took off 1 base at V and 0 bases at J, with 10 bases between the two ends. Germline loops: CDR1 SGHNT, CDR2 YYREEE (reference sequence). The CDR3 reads CASSLSGRMNTEAFF. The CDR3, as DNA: TGTGCCAGCAGCTTGAGCGGACGGATGAACACTGAAGCTTTCTTT.

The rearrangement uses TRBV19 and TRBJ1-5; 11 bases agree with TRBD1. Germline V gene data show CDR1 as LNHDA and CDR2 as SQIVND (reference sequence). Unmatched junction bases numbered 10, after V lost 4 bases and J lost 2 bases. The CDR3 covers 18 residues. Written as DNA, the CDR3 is TGTGCCAGTAGTAACAAGGACAGGGGGCAAATGGGCAATCAGCCCCAGCATTTT. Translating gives CASSNKDRGQMGNQPQHF. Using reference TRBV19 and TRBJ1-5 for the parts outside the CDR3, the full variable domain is DGGITQSPKYLFRKEGQNVTLSCEQNLNHDAMYWYRQDPGQGLRLIYYSQIVNDFQKGDIAEGYSVSREKKESFPLTVTSAQKNPTAFYLCASSNKDRGQMGNQPQHFGDGTRLSIL.

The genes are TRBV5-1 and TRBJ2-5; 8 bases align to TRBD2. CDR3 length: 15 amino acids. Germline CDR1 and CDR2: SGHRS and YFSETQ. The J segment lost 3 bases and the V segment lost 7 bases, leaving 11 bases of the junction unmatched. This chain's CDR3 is CASGRSGSWEETQYF. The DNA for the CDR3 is TGCGCCAGCGGGAGAAGCGGGAGTTGGGAAGAGACCCAGTACTTC. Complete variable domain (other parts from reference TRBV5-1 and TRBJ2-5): KAGVTQTPRYLIKTRGQQVTLSCSPISGHRSVSWYQQTPGQGLQFLFEYFSETQRNKGNFPGRFSGRQFSNSRSEMNVSTLELGDSALYLCASGRSGSWEETQYFGPGTRLLVL.

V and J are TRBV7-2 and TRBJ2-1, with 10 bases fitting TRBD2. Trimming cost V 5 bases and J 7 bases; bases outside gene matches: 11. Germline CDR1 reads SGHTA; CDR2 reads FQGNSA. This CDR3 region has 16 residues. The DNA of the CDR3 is TGTGCCAGCAGCGCCTCACTAGCGGGACTAGGTAATGAGCAGTTCTTC. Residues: CASSASLAGLGNEQFF.

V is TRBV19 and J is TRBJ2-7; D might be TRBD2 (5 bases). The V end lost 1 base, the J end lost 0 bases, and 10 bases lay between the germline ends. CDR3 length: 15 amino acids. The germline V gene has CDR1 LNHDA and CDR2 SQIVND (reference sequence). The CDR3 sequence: CASSIGSGVSYEQYF. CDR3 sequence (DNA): TGTGCCAGTAGTATAGGCAGCGGCGTCTCCTACGAGCAGTACTTC.

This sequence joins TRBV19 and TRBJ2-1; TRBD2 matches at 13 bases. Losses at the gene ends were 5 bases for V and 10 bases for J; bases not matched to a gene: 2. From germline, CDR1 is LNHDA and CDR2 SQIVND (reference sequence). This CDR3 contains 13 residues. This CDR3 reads CASSPGLAGEQFF. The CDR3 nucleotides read TGTGCCAGTAGTCCGGGACTAGCGGGGGAGCAGTTCTTC.

The CDR3 sequence: CASSAWSGGWSYEQYF. CDR3 in DNA: TGTGCCAGCAGCGCTTGGTCGGGGGGTTGGTCCTACGAGCAGTACTTC. V gene TRBV5-5 combines with J gene TRBJ2-7, with 7 bases that match TRBD2. The CDR3 is 16 residues long. Germline V gene sequence: CDR1 SGHKS, CDR2 YYEKEE (reference sequence). J was trimmed by 1 base and V by 4 bases; bases with no gene match: 11.

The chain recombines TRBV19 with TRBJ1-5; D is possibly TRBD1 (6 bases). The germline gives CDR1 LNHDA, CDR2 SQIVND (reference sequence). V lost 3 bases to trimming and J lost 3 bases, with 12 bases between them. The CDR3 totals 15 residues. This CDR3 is CASSIGGAYNQPQHF. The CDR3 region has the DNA TGTGCCAGTAGTATTGGGGGCGCGTACAATCAGCCCCAGCATTTT. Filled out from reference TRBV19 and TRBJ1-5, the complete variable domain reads DGGITQSPKYLFRKEGQNVTLSCEQNLNHDAMYWYRQDPGQGLRLIYYSQIVNDFQKGDIAEGYSVSREKKESFPLTVTSAQKNPTAFYLCASSIGGAYNQPQHFGDGTRLSIL.

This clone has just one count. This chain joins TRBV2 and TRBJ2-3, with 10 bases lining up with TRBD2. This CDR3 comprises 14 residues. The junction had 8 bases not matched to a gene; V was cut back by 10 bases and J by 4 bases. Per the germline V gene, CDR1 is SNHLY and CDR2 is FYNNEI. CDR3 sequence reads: CATQQREGADTQYF. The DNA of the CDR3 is TGTGCCACCCAACAGCGGGAGGGCGCAGATACGCAGTATTTT.